The present T cell receptor beta chain was sequenced within a study of blood T cells in healthy people across ages. Study results and limitations: The authors considered diversity estimates from one million T cells to be underestimates.

Alongside a J-beta primer mix, a sample-barcoded 5' primer served in a second PCR lasting about 7 to 12 cycles. TCRdb redid the calling of the 5' RACE reads with MiXCR, one entry per CDR3 protein. The sample comprises 500,000 to 550,000 distinct CDR3 sequences, nearly 25% of which are singletons, and around 10% rests with the top ten. A few counts support this clonotype. Its antigen is undetermined. This CDR3 region has 14 residues. Germline CDR1 and CDR2: ENHRY and SYGVKD. The V end was cut by 3 bases, the J end by 4 bases, with 10 bases between. The same data also contributed to another study, on T cells of mothers and their children.

Sequenced sample: blood. This TCR was recovered from a boy aged 5-17 years in good health. This chain joins TRBV10-3 and TRBJ2-4; no clear D. In DNA form, the CDR3 reads TGTGCCATCAGTGATCCCGACTGGAAAAACATTCAGTACTTC. It is translated as CAISDPDWKNIQYF.